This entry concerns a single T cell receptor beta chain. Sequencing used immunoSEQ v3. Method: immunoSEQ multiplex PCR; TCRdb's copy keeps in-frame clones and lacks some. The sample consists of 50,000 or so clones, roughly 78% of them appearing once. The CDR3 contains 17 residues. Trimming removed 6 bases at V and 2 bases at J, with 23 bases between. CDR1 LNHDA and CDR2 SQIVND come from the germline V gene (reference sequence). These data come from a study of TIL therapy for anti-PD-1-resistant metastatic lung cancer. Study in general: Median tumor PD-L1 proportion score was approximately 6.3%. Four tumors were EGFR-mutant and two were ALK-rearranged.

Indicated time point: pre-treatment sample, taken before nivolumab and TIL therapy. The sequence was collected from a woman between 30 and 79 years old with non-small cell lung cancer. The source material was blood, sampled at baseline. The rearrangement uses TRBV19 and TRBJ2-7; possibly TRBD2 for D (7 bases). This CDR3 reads CASSVFSGGHTPYEQYF. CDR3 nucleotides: TGTGCCAGTAGCGTCTTTTCGGGGGGCCATACCCCCTACGAGCAGTACTTC.